Listed here are 23 T cell receptor beta chains from one sample, sequenced in a study of cytomegalovirus exposure and HLA in healthy donors. Amplification used 60 Vbeta primers and 13 Jbeta primers. Clones were read by immunoSEQ multiplex PCR, and TCRdb kept only the in-frame ones, dropping some. The table lists some 150,000 clones, around 70% of them singletons. The specimen sequenced was PBMCs. All receptors come from a man between 40 and 49 years old in good health and CMV-seronegative.

This clone was seen only a few times. The V gene is TRBV7-9, the J gene TRBJ2-7; 7 bases are a match to TRBD2. Germline V lookup: CDR1 SEHNR, CDR2 FQNEAQ (reference sequence). This CDR3 is 14 amino acids long. V was pared by 2 bases and J by 5 bases, with 6 bases of the junction left unmatched. The CDR3 DNA follows: TGTGCCAGCAGCTTAAGATATCGGGGGGACGAGCAGTACTTC. This sequence encodes CASSLRYRGDEQYF.

This rearrangement joins TRBV12-5 to TRBJ2-7, with D possibly TRBD2 on 7 matching bases. Trimming removed 1 base from V and 6 bases from J, with 13 bases in between. CDR3 size: 14 residues. Germline V gene sequence: CDR1 LGHNT, CDR2 FRNRAP. CDR3 sequence (DNA): TGTGCTAGTGGTTTGGGTGGGGGGGGCGGCGAGCAGTACTTC. Residues: CASGLGGGGGEQYF.

The J gene is TRBJ2-5, the V gene TRBV2, with D tentatively TRBD2 (6 bases). V was trimmed by 6 bases and J by 5 bases, leaving 13 bases between them. This CDR3 spans 13 amino acids. CDR1 and CDR2 (germline): SNHLY, FYNNEI. The CDR3 protein is CASRRDPSETQYF. The CDR3 nucleotides read TGTGCCAGCAGGCGGGACCCGAGTGAGACCCAGTACTTC.

In its sample, this clone was seen once. V is TRBV19 and J is TRBJ2-7; a weak D match, TRBD2 (5 bases). Germline CDR1 is LNHDA and CDR2 is SQIVND (reference sequence). The CDR3 is 14 amino acids. Trimming took 4 bases from V and 3 from J, leaving 13 bases between them. CDR3 nucleotides: TGTGCCAGTAGTACGAGGACGGGGATCTACGAGCAGTACTTC. Translated: CASSTRTGIYEQYF.

This chain joins TRBV27 and TRBJ2-4, with 12 bases matching TRBD2. V lost 5 bases, J lost 9 bases, and 11 bases stayed unmatched. The CDR3 has 16 amino acids. Germline loops: CDR1 MNHEY, CDR2 SMNVEV (reference sequence). For the CDR3, the DNA is TGTGCCAGCAGTCCCTCCCTAGCGGGGGGGCCGGGCATTCAGTACTTC. Amino acid sequence: CASSPSLAGGPGIQYF.

Regarding this clone: Mismatch with germline at one junction end may stem from a read error. V gene TRBV7-9 combines with J gene TRBJ2-7; 8 positions agree with TRBD1. The germline gives CDR1 SEHNR, CDR2 FQNEAQ (reference sequence). The CDR3 is made up of 16 amino acids. The CDR3 DNA reads TGTTCCAGCAGCTCAGGGGGCGGAGAACGATCCTACGAGCAGTACTTC. Translating it yields CSSSSGGGERSYEQYF.

Only a few counts were recorded for this clone. The V call is TRBV7-9, the J call TRBJ2-2, with TRBD1 as a possible D gene (7 bases). The CDR3 sequence is 16 residues long. Trimming stripped 3 bases from V and 6 bases from J, with 17 bases between. Germline V lookup: CDR1 SEHNR, CDR2 FQNEAQ (reference sequence). The CDR3 coding sequence is TGTGCCAGCAGCTTTTACCGGAGGGGGCCCTCCGGGGAGCTGTTTTTT. Amino acids: CASSFYRRGPSGELFF. Combining the CDR3 with reference TRBV7-9 and TRBJ2-2 gives the whole variable domain DTGVSQNPRHKITKRGQNVTFRCDPISEHNRLYWYRQTLGQGPEFLTYFQNEAQLEKSRLLSDRFSAERPKGSFSTLEIQRTEQGDSAMYLCASSFYRRGPSGELFFGEGSRLTVL.

The CDR3 loop reads CASSDISGEQFF. The CDR3 DNA reads as TGTGCCAGCAGTGATATTAGCGGCGAGCAGTTCTTC. V is TRBV2 and J is TRBJ2-1; D possibly corresponds to TRBD2 (6 bases). The germline V gene has CDR1 SNHLY and CDR2 FYNNEI. Trimming stripped 3 bases from V and 10 bases from J, with 10 bases between. This CDR3 region has 12 residues.

This sequence joins TRBV6-4 and TRBJ2-3; D remains ambiguous. V lost 0 bases to trimming and J lost 3 bases, with 7 bases between them. The CDR3 has 14 residues. Per the germline V gene, CDR1 is MRHNA and CDR2 is SNTAGT. This CDR3 is CASSDSALTDTQYF. The CDR3 DNA follows: TGTGCCAGCAGTGACTCGGCCCTGACAGATACGCAGTATTTT.

In this sample, this clone turned up a few times. The chain couples TRBV5-1 to TRBJ2-5, with no clear D. The CDR3 covers 12 residues. V lost 4 bases to trimming and J lost 9 bases, with 13 bases between them. The V gene's germline CDR1 is SGHRS and CDR2 YFSETQ. This chain's CDR3 is CASSPSAQAQYF. The CDR3 nucleotides are TGCGCCAGCAGCCCCTCCGCCCAGGCCCAGTACTTC.

V usage is TRBV5-4 and J usage is TRBJ1-2, with TRBD1 matching over 9 bases. CDR1 and CDR2 from the germline V gene are SGHNT and YYREEE (reference sequence). The CDR3 totals 15 residues. V shed 2 bases, J shed 5 bases, and the junction held 7 bases outside the gene matches. The CDR3 sequence: CASSLPGQGKYGYTF. DNA for the CDR3: TGTGCCAGCAGCTTACCGGGACAGGGAAAATATGGCTACACCTTC. The full variable domain, its missing parts supplied by reference TRBV5-4 and TRBJ1-2, is ETGVTQSPTHLIKTRGQQVTLRCSSQSGHNTVSWYQQALGQGPQFIFQYYREEENGRGNFPPRFSGLQFPNYSSELNVNALELDDSALYLCASSLPGQGKYGYTFGSGTRLTVV.

A single count supports this clone. The chain uses TRBV28 and TRBJ2-5; TRBD2 matches at 8 bases. CDR3 length equals 16 residues. Looked up from germline, CDR1 is MDHEN and CDR2 is SYDVKM. V dropped 5 bases and J dropped 0; count of bases not matched to a gene: 8. The CDR3 loop reads CASSGGTRLDQETQYF. In DNA, the CDR3 is TGTGCCAGCAGTGGGGGGACTAGACTAGACCAAGAGACCCAGTACTTC. Full variable domain (remainder filled in from reference TRBV28 and TRBJ2-5): DVKVTQSSRYLVKRTGEKVFLECVQDMDHENMFWYRQDPGLGLRLIYFSYDVKMKEKGDIPEGYSVSREKKERFSLILESASTNQTSMYLCASSGGTRLDQETQYFGPGTRLLVL.

This clone was observed a handful of times. The chain is built from TRBV6-1 and TRBJ2-7, with 9 bases fitting TRBD1. Germline assignment: CDR1 MNHNS and CDR2 SASEGT. V shed 1 base and J 3 bases; nucleotides not matched to a gene: 4. The CDR3 sequence is 15 residues long. Written as DNA, the CDR3 is TGTGCCAGCAGTGAAGTGGAGACAGGGGGCTACGAGCAGTACTTC. This sequence encodes CASSEVETGGYEQYF.

This chain links TRBV11-2 with TRBJ1-5; D is unclear. Trimming removed 3 bases at V and 2 bases at J, with 8 bases between. The CDR3 runs to 14 residues. CDR1 and CDR2 from the germline V gene are SGHAT and FQNNGV. The CDR3 reads CASSLASGNQPQHF. The CDR3, as DNA: TGTGCCAGCAGCTTGGCATCTGGCAATCAGCCCCAGCATTTT.

The rearrangement links TRBV19 to TRBJ2-7; a possible D gene is TRBD1 (5 bases). V lost 3 bases and J lost 0, with 12 bases in between. The germline V gene has CDR1 LNHDA and CDR2 SQIVND (reference sequence). The CDR3 covers 15 residues. This chain's CDR3 is CASSIGTDNSYEQYF. The CDR3 DNA follows: TGTGCCAGTAGTATTGGTACGGACAACTCCTACGAGCAGTACTTC.

This chain joins TRBV5-3 and TRBJ1-1; 7 positions agree with TRBD1. TRBV5-3 is flagged as an ORF with uncertain function. This CDR3 region has 18 residues. Losses at the gene ends were 4 bases for V and 4 bases for J; bases not matched to a gene: 19. CDR3: CARSPRTGRREKGTEAFF. The CDR3, as DNA: TGTGCCAGAAGCCCAAGGACAGGTAGAAGGGAGAAGGGCACTGAAGCTTTCTTT.

The V call is TRBV6-5, the J call TRBJ1-3; a possible D gene is TRBD1 (6 bases). The CDR3 totals 16 residues. Germline V gives CDR1 MNHEY, CDR2 SVGAGI. V was shortened by 2 bases and J by 4 bases, with 15 bases between the two germline ends. The DNA for the CDR3 is TGTGCCAGCAGTTACCGGGGGGCGCAACGGGGAAACACCATATATTTT. It encodes CASSYRGAQRGNTIYF.

The gene calls are TRBV4-2 and TRBJ2-3; weak D call: TRBD2 (7 bases). Trimming removed 1 base from V and 6 bases from J, with 11 bases in between. CDR3 size: 14 residues. CDR1 and CDR2 (germline): LGHNA, YNFKEQ. As DNA, the CDR3 is TGTGCCAGCAGCCAAGGGGGGGGCGCGGATACGCAGTATTTT. Its protein product is CASSQGGGADTQYF.

The V gene is TRBV6-5, the J gene TRBJ2-7; 8 positions match TRBD1. Trimming took 2 bases from V and 2 from J; bases not matched to a gene: 5. Germline V CDR1 and CDR2: MNHEY, SVGAGI. The CDR3 is made up of 15 amino acids. CDR3 protein: CASSYARQGTYEQYF. The CDR3 coding sequence is TGTGCCAGCAGTTACGCAAGACAGGGGACCTACGAGCAGTACTTC.

The chain couples TRBV7-7 to TRBJ2-7; tentative D call: TRBD1 (6 bases). Trimming left V 1 base short and J 4 bases short, with 11 bases between. CDR1 SSHAT and CDR2 FNYEAQ come from the germline V gene (reference sequence). The CDR3 sequence is 14 residues long. CDR3 residues: CASSLDRESYEQYF. CDR3 coding DNA: TGTGCCAGCAGCTTAGACAGGGAGTCGTACGAGCAGTACTTC.

This chain links TRBV5-4 with TRBJ2-3, with 9 bases lining up with TRBD2. CDR3 length: 16 amino acids. Trimming cost V 0 bases and J 2 bases; bases outside gene matches: 4. Germline assignment: CDR1 SGHNT and CDR2 YYREEE (reference sequence). CDR3 nucleotides: TGTGCCAGCAGCTTGGATGGACTAGCGTACACAGATACGCAGTATTTT. Amino acids: CASSLDGLAYTDTQYF.

V is TRBV18 and J is TRBJ1-4; 9 nucleotides line up with TRBD1. The CDR3 is 16 residues long. V gave up 3 bases and J gave up 5 bases; unmatched junction bases: 7. Germline values: CDR1 KGHSH, CDR2 LQKENI. This chain's CDR3 is CASSPRTGEVNEKLFF. As DNA, the CDR3 is TGTGCCAGCTCACCGAGGACAGGGGAGGTCAATGAAAAACTGTTTTTT.

This rearrangement joins TRBV9 to TRBJ1-4; a weak D match, TRBD1 (5 bases). In germline, CDR1 is SGDLS, CDR2 YYNGEE. This CDR3 comprises 14 residues. V was pared by 1 base and J by 7 bases, with 11 bases between. The CDR3 spells CASSVSGGVEKLFF. The DNA for the CDR3 is TGTGCCAGCAGCGTAAGCGGGGGTGTTGAAAAACTGTTTTTT. The complete variable domain, with remaining parts taken from reference TRBV9 and TRBJ1-4, reads DSGVTQTPKHLITATGQRVTLRCSPRSGDLSVYWYQQSLDQGLQFLIQYYNGEERAKGNILERFSAQQFPDLHSELNLSSLELGDSALYFCASSVSGGVEKLFFGSGTQLSVL.